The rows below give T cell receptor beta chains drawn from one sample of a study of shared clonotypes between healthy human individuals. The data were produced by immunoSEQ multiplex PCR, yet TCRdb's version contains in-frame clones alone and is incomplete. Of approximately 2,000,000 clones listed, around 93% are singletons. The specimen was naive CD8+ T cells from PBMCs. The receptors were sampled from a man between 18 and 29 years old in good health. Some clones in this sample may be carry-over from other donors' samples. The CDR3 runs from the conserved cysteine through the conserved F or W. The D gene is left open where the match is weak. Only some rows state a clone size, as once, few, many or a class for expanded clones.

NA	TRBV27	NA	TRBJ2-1	TGTGCCAGCAGTTCCGGGACTCACTACAATGAGCAGTTCTTC	CASSSGTHYNEQFF
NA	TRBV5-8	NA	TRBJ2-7	TGTGCCAGCAGCCACGGACACGCTTATTACGAGCAGTACTTC	CASSHGHAYYEQYF
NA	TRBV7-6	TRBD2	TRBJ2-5	TGTGCCAGCAGTCGTACCTGGACTAGCCTGGAGACCCAGTACTTC	CASSRTWTSLETQYF
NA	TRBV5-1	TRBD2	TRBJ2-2	TGCGCCAGCAGCTTGCGTCCCGGACTAGATAATCCCGGGGAGCTGTTTTTT	CASSLRPGLDNPGELFF
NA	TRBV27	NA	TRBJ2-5	TGTGCCAGCAGCCCACCTACCAAAGAGACCCAGTACTTC	CASSPPTKETQYF
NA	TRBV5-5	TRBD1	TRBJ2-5	TGTGCCAGCAGGGAACGATGGACAGGGGCAGAGACCCAGTACTTC	CASRERWTGAETQYF
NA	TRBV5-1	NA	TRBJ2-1	TGCGCCAGCAGCTTACCCAGGGTAGGAGTTTACAATGAGCAGTTCTTC	CASSLPRVGVYNEQFF
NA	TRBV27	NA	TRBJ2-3	TGTGCCAGCAGTTTCCGAGGGAGCACAGATACGCAGTATTTT	CASSFRGSTDTQYF
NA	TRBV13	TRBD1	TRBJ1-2	TGTGCCAGCAGCTTAGGCCGACAGGGAAACTATGGCTACACCTTC	CASSLGRQGNYGYTF
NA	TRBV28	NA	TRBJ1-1	NA	CASSFLENTEAFF
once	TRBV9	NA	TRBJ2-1	TGTGCCAGCAGCGCCTCCATTTTGGATGAGCAGTTCTTC	CASSASILDEQFF
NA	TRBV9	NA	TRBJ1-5	TGTGCCAGCAGCGTAGCTGGGGGGACGGGTCAGCCCCAGCATTTT	CASSVAGGTGQPQHF
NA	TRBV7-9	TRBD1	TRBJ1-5	TGTGCCAGCGGAGGACAGGATAGCAATCAGCCCCAGCATTTT	CASGGQDSNQPQHF
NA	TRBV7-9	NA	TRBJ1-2	TGTGCCAGCAGCTTAGTTAGCAGCCCTAACTATGGCTACACCTTC	CASSLVSSPNYGYTF
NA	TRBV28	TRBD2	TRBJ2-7	TGTGCCAGCAGTTTACCCCCGGGGACTAGCGGATGGGGGGACGAGCAGTACTTC	CASSLPPGTSGWGDEQYF
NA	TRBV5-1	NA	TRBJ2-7	TGCGCCAGCAGCCACGGAGGGACCGAGCAGTACTTC	CASSHGGTEQYF
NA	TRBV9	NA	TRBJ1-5	TGTGCCAGCAGCCCCGGGTTAACGGGGACCCAGCATTTT	CASSPGLTGTQHF
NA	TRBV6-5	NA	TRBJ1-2	TGTGCCAGCAGTCAGGGTTTGGTCTATGGCTACACCTTC	CASSQGLVYGYTF
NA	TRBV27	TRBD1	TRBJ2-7	TGTGCCAGCAGTTTCGGGACAGGGTCCTACGAGCAGTACTTC	CASSFGTGSYEQYF
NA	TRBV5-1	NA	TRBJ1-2	TGCGCCAGCAGCTTTGCCACTTCGACCGACTATGGCTACACCTTC	CASSFATSTDYGYTF
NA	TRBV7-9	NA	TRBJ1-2	TGTGCCAGCAGCAATGTGGGGGGCTATGGCTACACCTTC	CASSNVGGYGYTF
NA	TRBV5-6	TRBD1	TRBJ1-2	TGTGCCAGCAGCTCCCTATTGCTCCAGACAGGGAAAGTCTACGGCTACACCTTC	CASSSLLLQTGKVYGYTF
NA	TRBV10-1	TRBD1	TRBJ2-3	TGCGCCAGCAGCCATGAGGGGGCTGGCACAGATACGCAGTATTTT	CASSHEGAGTDTQYF
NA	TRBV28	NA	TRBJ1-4	TGTGCCAGCAGTTTAGGTGGATTAGCAACTAATGAAAAACTGTTTTTT	CASSLGGLATNEKLFF
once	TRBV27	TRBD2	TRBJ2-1	TGTGCCAGCAGTTTGCCTCCCTGGGGACTAGCGGTGAATGAGCAGTTCTTC	CASSLPPWGLAVNEQFF
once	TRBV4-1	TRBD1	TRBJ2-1	TGCGCCAGCAGCCAGGGTACAGGGGTAAATGAGCAGTTCTTC	CASSQGTGVNEQFF
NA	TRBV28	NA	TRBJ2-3	TGTGCCAGCAGGAAGGGGCAGGGGCCCACAGATACGCAGTATTTT	CASRKGQGPTDTQYF
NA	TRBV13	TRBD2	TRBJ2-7	TGTGCCAGCACTCCCAAACGCGGGAGGATCCACGAGCAGTACTTC	CASTPKRGRIHEQYF
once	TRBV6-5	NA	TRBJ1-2	TGTGCCAGCAGTTACCAGGGGACTCGGACTAAGGGTGGCTACACCTTC	CASSYQGTRTKGGYTF
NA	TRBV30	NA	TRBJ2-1	TGTGCCTGGAGTGTCGGTAGCGGAGACAATGAGCAGTTCTTC	CAWSVGSGDNEQFF
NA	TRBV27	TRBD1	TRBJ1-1	TGTGCCAGCAGTTCCTCTCTGGACAGGTCTGAAGCTTTCTTT	CASSSSLDRSEAFF
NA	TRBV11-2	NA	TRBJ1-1	TGTGCCAGCAGCTTAGGAACCACTGAAGCTTTCTTT	CASSLGTTEAFF
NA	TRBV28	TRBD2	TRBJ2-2	TGTGCCAGCAGCCCTTGGACTAGCGGGAGGTTCACCGGGGAGCTGTTTTTT	CASSPWTSGRFTGELFF
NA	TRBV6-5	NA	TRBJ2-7	TGTGCCAGCAGTAAGGGACATACCTACGAGCAGTACTTC	CASSKGHTYEQYF
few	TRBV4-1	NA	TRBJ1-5	TGCGCCAGCAGCCAAGATCGCGAGCAGCCCCAGCATTTT	CASSQDREQPQHF
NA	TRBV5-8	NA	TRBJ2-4	TGTGCCAGCAGCTTGGCGGCCTGGTCGGGGGCCAAAAACATTCAGTACTTC	CASSLAAWSGAKNIQYF
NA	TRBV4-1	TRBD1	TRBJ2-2	TGCGCCAGCAGCCACCTGACAGGGGGCCTCGGGGAGCTGTTTTTT	CASSHLTGGLGELFF
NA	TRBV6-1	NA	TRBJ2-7	TGTGCCAGCAGAATGGGACTCGAGCAGTACTTC	CASRMGLEQYF
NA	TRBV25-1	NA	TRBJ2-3	TGTGCCACCTCGAGAGGCAACACAGATACGCAGTATTTT	CATSRGNTDTQYF
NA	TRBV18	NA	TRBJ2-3	TGTGCCAGCTCACCACAGGGGGGAGATACGCAGTATTTT	CASSPQGGDTQYF
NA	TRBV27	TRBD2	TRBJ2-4	TGTGCCAGCGGGACTAGCGGTAAAAACATTCAGTACTTC	CASGTSGKNIQYF
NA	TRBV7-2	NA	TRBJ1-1	TGTGCCAGCAGACCCCAGGGCGACACTGAAGCTTTCTTT	CASRPQGDTEAFF
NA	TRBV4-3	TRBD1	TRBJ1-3	TGCGCCAGCAGCCAAGGCGTAGACGGGACAGGGGGAAACACCATATATTTT	CASSQGVDGTGGNTIYF
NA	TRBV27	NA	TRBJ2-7	TGTGCCAGCAGTAGTACCCCCGGCGACGAGCAGTACTTC	CASSSTPGDEQYF
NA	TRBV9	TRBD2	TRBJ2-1	TGTGCCAGCAGCGCCGGGGGGACTAGCGGGAGTGGTGAGCAGTTCTTC	CASSAGGTSGSGEQFF
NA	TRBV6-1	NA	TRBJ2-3	TGTGCCTGTTCGACAAGGAGCACAGATACGCAGTATTTT	CACSTRSTDTQYF
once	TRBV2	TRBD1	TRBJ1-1	TGTGCCAGCAGTGCGTACCAGACAGGGACTGAAGCTTTCTTT	CASSAYQTGTEAFF
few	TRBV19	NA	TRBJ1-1	TGTGCCACGCGGACCGAGGCCACTGAAGCTTTCTTT	CATRTEATEAFF
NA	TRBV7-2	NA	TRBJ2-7	TGTGCCAGCAGCAGGGGTGGCGAGCAGTACTTC	CASSRGGEQYF
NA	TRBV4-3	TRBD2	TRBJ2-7	TGCGCCAGCAGCCAAGACGTTAGCGGGAGGTACGAGCAGTACTTC	CASSQDVSGRYEQYF
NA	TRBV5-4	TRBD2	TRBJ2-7	TGTGCCAGCAGCTTGGCTAGCGGGGGCCTCTACGAGCAGTACTTC	CASSLASGGLYEQYF